One sample yielded the 6 T cell receptor beta chains listed below, sequenced in a study of cytomegalovirus exposure and HLA in healthy donors. The primer mix had 60 Vbeta and 13 Jbeta primers. Here immunoSEQ multiplex PCR was the method, and the copy in TCRdb shows in-frame clones only, minus some. The data contain 100,000 to 150,000 clones, approximately 85% of them singletons. Sequences were obtained from PBMCs. These receptors originate from a boy between 5 and 17 years old in good health and CMV-seronegative.

The chain recombines TRBV6-5 with TRBJ1-4; D remains ambiguous. The CDR3 spans 16 residues. CDR1 MNHEY and CDR2 SVGAGI come from the germline V gene. V was trimmed by 2 bases and J by 0 bases, leaving 10 bases between them. The CDR3 DNA is TGTGCCAGCAGTTACCGGTCCCCCGCAACTAATGAAAAACTGTTTTTT. Protein sequence: CASSYRSPATNEKLFF.

This sequence joins TRBV11-2 and TRBJ1-2; possibly TRBD1 for D (5 bases). Trimming left V 5 bases short and J 8 bases short, with 21 bases between. Per germline, CDR1 SGHAT and CDR2 FQNNGV. The CDR3 runs 15 residues. CDR3 protein: CASSLTGATARGYTF. CDR3 sequence (DNA): TGTGCCAGCAGCCTAACTGGGGCCACCGCTAGGGGCTACACCTTC.

The V call is TRBV21-1, the J call TRBJ1-6; the D call in the table, TRBD1, was not verified against the DNA. TRBV21-1 is a pseudogene. CDR3 length equals 16 residues. The CDR3, as DNA: TGTGCCAGCAGCAATAAGACAGGGCGCTGTAATTCACCCCTCCACTTT. Translation: CASSNKTGRCNSPLHF.

The CDR3 loop is CASSTGGSGNQPQHF. CDR3 DNA sequence: TGTGCCAGCAGCACAGGGGGCTCAGGTAATCAGCCCCAGCATTTT. The chain joins TRBV9 to TRBJ1-5, with 9 bases lining up with TRBD1. CDR3 length: 15 amino acids. The trim removed 4 bases at V and 4 bases at J, leaving 6 bases unmatched. CDR1 and CDR2 (germline): SGDLS, YYNGEE.

The gene calls are TRBV19 and TRBJ2-1; 8 nucleotides line up with TRBD2. Germline CDR1 LNHDA, CDR2 SQIVND (reference sequence). The CDR3 contains 15 residues. V lost 6 bases and J lost 2; bases outside the gene matches: 6. CDR3 loop: CASSLGTSTYNEQFF. As DNA, the CDR3 is TGTGCCAGTAGCTTAGGGACTAGTACCTACAATGAGCAGTTCTTC.

This chain uses TRBV7-3 with TRBJ1-1, with D perhaps matching TRBD1 (6 bases). Germline assignment: CDR1 SGHTA and CDR2 FQGTGA. CDR3 length: 13 residues. V dropped 5 bases and J dropped 9 bases, with 16 bases sitting between them. The CDR3, as DNA: TGTGCCAGCAGCGTTAAGGGGGACGGGAAAGCTTTCTTT. Amino acids: CASSVKGDGKAFF.